Listed below are T cell receptor beta chains from one sample, sequenced in a study of blood T cell repertoires in COVID-19. Sequencing was performed with immunoSEQ multiplex PCR; in TCRdb, only in-frame clones are kept and a portion is missing. Of more than 200,000 clones listed, over 75% are singletons. Specimen: PBMCs or T cells enriched from blood (not recorded which). The receptors were sampled from a woman aged 40-49 years with acute COVID-19. Each CDR3 is given without its conserved first and last residue.

TRBJ2-5	TRBV11-2	ASSEAGVGTQY
TRBJ1-1	TRBV9	ASSVASRGTEAF
TRBJ1-5	TRBV19	ASSINGQGLGQPQH
TRBJ1-1	TRBV6-5	ASSYPGTGGSEAF
TRBJ2-7	TRBV9	ASSSQEEQY
TRBJ2-7	TRBV18	ASSHQSGRGPPYEQY
TRBJ1-5	TRBV9	ASSKTDSQRQPQH
TRBJ1-2	TRBV5-1	ASSSGQGVGYGYT
TRBJ1-5	TRBV28	ASRPGGTGQPQH
TRBJ2-7	TRBV4-1	ASSQDPSDRPYEQY
TRBJ1-3	TRBV7-9	ASSLALQGTGNTIY
TRBJ2-7	TRBV29-1	SVGASYEQY
TRBJ1-4	TRBV5-1	ASSFNPGEKLF
TRBJ2-7	TRBV7-2	ASSQEAGEAYEQY
TRBJ2-5	TRBV20-1	SASRTGFQETQY
TRBJ2-3	TRBV9	ASSVGRGRDTQY
TRBJ2-3	TRBV7-8	ASSLGTSGAGDTQY
TRBJ1-1	TRBV28	ASSPGQGAIAEAF
TRBJ1-6	TRBV9	ASSATPGWDSGSPLH
TRBJ1-2	TRBV7-9	ASSLMTGFNYGYT
TRBJ1-3	TRBV19	ASSTTGGYGNTIY
TRBJ2-5	TRBV2	ASRTVPETQY
TRBJ1-1	TRBV9	ASSLSLRAEAF
TRBJ2-2	TRBV28	ASSSLFRGGELF
TRBJ2-2	TRBV10-1	ASSGGASGELF
TRBJ2-2	TRBV9	ASSPLTGGNTGELF
TRBJ1-1	TRBV5-1	ASSLQGAEGNTEAF
TRBJ1-1	TRBV3-1/TRBV3-2	ASSSLDRHTEAF
TRBJ1-1	TRBV12-5	ASAPTGTNTEAF
TRBJ2-3	TRBV18	ASSRSATTDTQY
TRBJ1-2	TRBV29-1	SVEKGQESYGYT
TRBJ2-1	TRBV30	ARTVGDRNEQF
TRBJ1-3	TRBV7-2	ASSLWTGMSSGNTIY
TRBJ2-5	TRBV6-1	ASSDGRWGSGRMETQY
TRBJ2-5	TRBV30	AWSVLRVQETQY
TRBJ2-5	TRBV4-3	ASSQDPPGHEWETQY
TRBJ2-6	TRBV19	ASSIGGTGVLT
TRBJ2-1	TRBV28	ASNPPPGYNEQF
TRBJ1-6	TRBV28	ASSWYMGRGNSPLH
TRBJ1-4	TRBV9	ASSLRDRVNEKLF
TRBJ1-2	TRBV28	ASSTQGETNYGYT
TRBJ1-5	TRBV6-5	ASSPTGNQPQH
TRBJ1-5	TRBV15	ATSRDGRDQPQH
TRBJ2-5	TRBV11-2	ASSLGGLAGVVTQY
TRBJ2-7	TRBV5-6	ASSLPGLGWEQY
TRBJ1-5	TRBV4-2	ASSQASSDQPQH
TRBJ1-1	TRBV7-8	ASSRGAGVAF
TRBJ2-6	TRBV14	ASSQIGGANVLT
TRBJ1-1	TRBV13	ANSPEGWTGPENTEAF
TRBJ2-1	TRBV9	ASSAPGPWDLARSNEQF
TRBJ2-2	TRBV9	ASRRSSGELF
TRBJ2-7	TRBV6-5	ASTEGLAGYEQY
TRBJ1-5	TRBV6-5	ASRKLDRGSQPQH
TRBJ1-6	TRBV28	ASLRGLGSPLH